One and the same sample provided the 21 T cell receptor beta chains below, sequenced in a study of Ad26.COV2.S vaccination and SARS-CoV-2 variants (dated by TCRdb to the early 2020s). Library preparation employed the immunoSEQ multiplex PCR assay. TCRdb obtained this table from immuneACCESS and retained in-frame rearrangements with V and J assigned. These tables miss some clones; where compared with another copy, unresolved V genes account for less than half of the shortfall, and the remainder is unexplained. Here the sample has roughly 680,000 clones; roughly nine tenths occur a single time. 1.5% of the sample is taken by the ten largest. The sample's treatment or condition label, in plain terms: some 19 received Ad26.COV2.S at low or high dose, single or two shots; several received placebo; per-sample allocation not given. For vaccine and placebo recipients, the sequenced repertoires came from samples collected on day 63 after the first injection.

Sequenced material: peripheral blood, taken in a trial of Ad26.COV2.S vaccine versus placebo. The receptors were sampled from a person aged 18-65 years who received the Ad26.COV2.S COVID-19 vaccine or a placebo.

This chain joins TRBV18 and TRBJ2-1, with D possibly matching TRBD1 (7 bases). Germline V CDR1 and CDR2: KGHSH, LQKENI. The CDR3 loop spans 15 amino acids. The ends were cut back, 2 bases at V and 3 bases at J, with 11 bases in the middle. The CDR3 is CASSPWRDSYNEQFF. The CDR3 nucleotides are TGTGCCAGCTCACCATGGCGGGACAGCTACAATGAGCAGTTCTTC.

The CDR3 DNA reads TGTGCCAGCAGCCCGGACAGCTCCAATCAGCCCCAGCATTTT. It translates to CASSPDSSNQPQHF. V is TRBV2 and J is TRBJ1-5; D is possibly TRBD1 (6 bases). The CDR3 is made up of 14 amino acids. V lost 6 bases and J lost 3, with 12 bases in between. The germline V gene has CDR1 SNHLY and CDR2 FYNNEI. Complete variable domain (other parts from reference TRBV2 and TRBJ1-5): EPEVTQTPSHQVTQMGQEVILRCVPISNHLYFYWYRQILGQKVEFLVSFYNNEISEKSEIFDDQFSVERPDGSNFTLKIRSTKLEDSAMYFCASSPDSSNQPQHFGDGTRLSIL.

The CDR3 is CATLGLGVETQYF. DNA of the CDR3: TGTGCCACCTTGGGGCTCGGGGTAGAGACCCAGTACTTC. The rearrangement uses TRBV28 and TRBJ2-5, with D tentatively TRBD1 or TRBD2 (5 bases each). Germline V gene lookup returns CDR1 MDHEN and CDR2 SYDVKM. Trimming removed 10 bases from V and 4 bases from J, with 16 bases in between. CDR3 size: 13 residues.

Here the CDR3 reads CASSVVHPNTEAFF. As DNA, the CDR3 is TGTGCCAGCAGCGTAGTACACCCGAACACTGAAGCTTTCTTT. The chain joins TRBV9 to TRBJ1-1; D remains unclear. This CDR3 region has 14 residues. CDR1 and CDR2 from the germline V gene are SGDLS and YYNGEE. V lost 0 bases and J 1 base, leaving 7 bases between the germline ends.

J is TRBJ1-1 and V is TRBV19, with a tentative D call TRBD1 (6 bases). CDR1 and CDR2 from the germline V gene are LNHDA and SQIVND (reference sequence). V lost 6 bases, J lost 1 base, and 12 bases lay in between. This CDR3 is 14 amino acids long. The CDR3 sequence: CASSPGQRNTEAFF. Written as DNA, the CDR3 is TGTGCCAGTAGCCCCGGACAGAGGAACACTGAAGCTTTCTTT.

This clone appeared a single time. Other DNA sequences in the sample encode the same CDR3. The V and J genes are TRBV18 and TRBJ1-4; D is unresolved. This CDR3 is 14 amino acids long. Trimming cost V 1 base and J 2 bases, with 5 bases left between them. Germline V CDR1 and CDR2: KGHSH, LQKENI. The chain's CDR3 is CASSPRGTNEKLFF. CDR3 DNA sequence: TGTGCCAGCTCACCACGAGGGACTAATGAAAAACTGTTTTTT.

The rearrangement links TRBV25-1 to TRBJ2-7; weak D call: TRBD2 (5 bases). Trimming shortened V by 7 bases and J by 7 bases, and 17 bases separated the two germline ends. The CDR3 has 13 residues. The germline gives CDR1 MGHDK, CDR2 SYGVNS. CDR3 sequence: CASTAATTGEQYF. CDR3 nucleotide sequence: TGTGCCAGCACAGCGGCCACTACGGGGGAGCAGTACTTC.

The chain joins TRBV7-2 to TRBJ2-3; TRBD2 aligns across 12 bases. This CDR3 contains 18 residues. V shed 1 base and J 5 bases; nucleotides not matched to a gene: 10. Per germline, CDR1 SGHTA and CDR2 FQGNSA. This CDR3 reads CASSLVSSGGANVDTQYF. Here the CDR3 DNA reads TGTGCCAGCAGCTTAGTTTCTAGCGGGGGGGCTAATGTAGATACGCAGTATTTT.

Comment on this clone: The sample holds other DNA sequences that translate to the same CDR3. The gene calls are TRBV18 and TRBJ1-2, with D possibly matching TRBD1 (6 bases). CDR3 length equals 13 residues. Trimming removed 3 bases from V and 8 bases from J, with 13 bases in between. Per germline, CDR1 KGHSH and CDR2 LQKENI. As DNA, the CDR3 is TGTGCCAGCTCACCGGGGGGGGCGTACGGCTACACCTTC. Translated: CASSPGGAYGYTF.

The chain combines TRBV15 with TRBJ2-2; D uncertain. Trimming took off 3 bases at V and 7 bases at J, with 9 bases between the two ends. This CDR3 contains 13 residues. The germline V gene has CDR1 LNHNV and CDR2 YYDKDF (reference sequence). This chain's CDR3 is CATSSNMGGELFF. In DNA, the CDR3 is TGTGCCACCAGCAGCAACATGGGCGGGGAGCTGTTTTTT.

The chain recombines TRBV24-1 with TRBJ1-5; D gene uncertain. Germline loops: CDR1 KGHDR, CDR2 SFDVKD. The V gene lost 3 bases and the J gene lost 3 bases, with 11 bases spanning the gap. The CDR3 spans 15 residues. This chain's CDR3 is CATSDVDGYNQPQHF. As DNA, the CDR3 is TGTGCCACCAGTGATGTGGACGGGTACAATCAGCCCCAGCATTTT.

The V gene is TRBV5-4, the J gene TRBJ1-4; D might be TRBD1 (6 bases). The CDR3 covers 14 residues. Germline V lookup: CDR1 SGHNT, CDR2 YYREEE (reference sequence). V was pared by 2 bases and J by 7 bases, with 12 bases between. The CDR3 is CASSLGGGSEKLFF. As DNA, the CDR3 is TGTGCCAGCAGCTTAGGGGGGGGGAGTGAAAAACTGTTTTTT.

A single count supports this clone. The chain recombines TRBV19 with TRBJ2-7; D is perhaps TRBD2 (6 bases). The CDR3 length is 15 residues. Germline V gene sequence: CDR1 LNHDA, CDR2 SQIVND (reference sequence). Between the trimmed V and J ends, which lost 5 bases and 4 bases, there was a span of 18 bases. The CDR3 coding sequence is TGTGCCAGTAGTGAAACCGGGACTTGGGAATACGAGCAGTACTTC. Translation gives CASSETGTWEYEQYF.

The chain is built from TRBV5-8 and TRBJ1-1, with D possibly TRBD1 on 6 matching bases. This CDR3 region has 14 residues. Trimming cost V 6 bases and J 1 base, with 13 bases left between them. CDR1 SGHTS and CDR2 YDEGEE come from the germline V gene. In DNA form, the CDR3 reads TGTGCCAGCATCCGGAGGGGGAGGAACACTGAAGCTTTCTTT. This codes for CASIRRGRNTEAFF.

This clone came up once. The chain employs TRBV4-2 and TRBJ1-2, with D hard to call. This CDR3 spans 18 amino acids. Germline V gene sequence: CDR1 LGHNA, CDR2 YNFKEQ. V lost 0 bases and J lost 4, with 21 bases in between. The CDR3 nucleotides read TGTGCCAGCAGCCAAGAGCAGGTGAGATCTCGGCTATTCTATGGCTACACCTTC. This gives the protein CASSQEQVRSRLFYGYTF.

CDR3 in amino acids: CASSRDGTSPGTQYF. CDR3 nucleotide sequence: TGTGCCAGCAGTCGGGACGGGACCTCCCCAGGTACGCAGTATTTT. This chain uses TRBV3-1 (or the pseudogene TRBV3-2) with TRBJ2-3; TRBD1 or TRBD2 may be the D gene (5 bases each). Per the germline V gene, CDR1 is LGHDT and CDR2 is YNNKEL (reference sequence). The CDR3 consists of 15 residues. V was clipped by 6 bases and J by 8 bases, with 21 bases between them.

The CDR3 here is CASANLSQGVSNEKLFF. CDR3 coding DNA: TGTGCCAGCGCAAACCTGTCGCAGGGGGTTTCTAATGAAAAACTGTTTTTT. This chain links TRBV18 with TRBJ1-4; 7 bases map to TRBD1. Trimming removed 8 bases from V and 3 bases from J; junction bases left unmatched: 15. This CDR3 has 17 amino acids. The germline V gene encodes CDR1 KGHSH and CDR2 LQKENI.

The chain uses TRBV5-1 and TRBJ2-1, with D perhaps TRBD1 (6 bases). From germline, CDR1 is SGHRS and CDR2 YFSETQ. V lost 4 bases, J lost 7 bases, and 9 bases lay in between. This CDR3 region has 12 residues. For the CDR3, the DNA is TGCGCCAGCAGCCCAGGGGCTAATGAGCAGTTCTTC. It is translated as CASSPGANEQFF.

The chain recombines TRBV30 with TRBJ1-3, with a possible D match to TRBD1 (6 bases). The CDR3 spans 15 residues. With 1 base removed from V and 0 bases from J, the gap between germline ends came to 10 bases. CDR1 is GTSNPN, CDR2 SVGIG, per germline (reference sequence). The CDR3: CAWSAGAVSGNTIYF. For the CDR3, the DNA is TGTGCCTGGAGTGCGGGGGCCGTCTCTGGAAACACCATATATTTT.

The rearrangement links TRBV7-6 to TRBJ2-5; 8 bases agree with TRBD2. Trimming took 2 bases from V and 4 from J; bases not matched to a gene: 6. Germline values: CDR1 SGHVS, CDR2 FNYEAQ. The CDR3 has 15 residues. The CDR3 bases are TGTGCCAGCAGCTTATTTTACGGGAGGGGAGAGACCCAGTACTTC. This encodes CASSLFYGRGETQYF.

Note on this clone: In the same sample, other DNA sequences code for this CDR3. This CDR3 reads CASSLGQGNEQYF. For the CDR3, the DNA is TGTGCCAGCAGTTTAGGACAGGGAAACGAGCAGTACTTC. The chain couples TRBV12-3 or TRBV12-4 to TRBJ2-7; 7 positions match TRBD1. Losses at the gene ends were 1 base for V and 5 bases for J; bases not matched to a gene: 2. CDR3 size: 13 residues.